What follows is one T cell receptor beta chain and its context. Its antigen is currently unknown. These data are taken from a study of glioma-infiltrating T cells after dendritic cell vaccination. V shed 4 bases, J shed 1 base, and the junction held 8 bases outside the gene matches. There are 17 residues in the CDR3. Germline CDR1 WNHNN, CDR2 SYGVQD (reference sequence). No glioblastoma patient carried an isocitrate dehydrogenase mutation. Data came from immunoSEQ multiplex PCR; TCRdb stores just in-frame clones and leaves some out. The sample shows about 50,000 clones, 85% of them seen only once. General study points: No direct clonality-survival link was found; a diverse polyclonal response may matter. Higher pretreatment TIL content predicted longer progression-free time and survival.

The V call is TRBV10-1, the J call TRBJ2-4, with TRBD1 matching over 9 bases. This receptor was taken from a human donor with glioblastoma. The sequencing here drew on blood, taken before dendritic cell vaccination. This CDR3 is CASSVRDRVSAKNIQYF. CDR3 nucleotide sequence: TGCGCCAGCAGTGTCCGGGACAGGGTTTCCGCCAAAAACATTCAGTACTTC.